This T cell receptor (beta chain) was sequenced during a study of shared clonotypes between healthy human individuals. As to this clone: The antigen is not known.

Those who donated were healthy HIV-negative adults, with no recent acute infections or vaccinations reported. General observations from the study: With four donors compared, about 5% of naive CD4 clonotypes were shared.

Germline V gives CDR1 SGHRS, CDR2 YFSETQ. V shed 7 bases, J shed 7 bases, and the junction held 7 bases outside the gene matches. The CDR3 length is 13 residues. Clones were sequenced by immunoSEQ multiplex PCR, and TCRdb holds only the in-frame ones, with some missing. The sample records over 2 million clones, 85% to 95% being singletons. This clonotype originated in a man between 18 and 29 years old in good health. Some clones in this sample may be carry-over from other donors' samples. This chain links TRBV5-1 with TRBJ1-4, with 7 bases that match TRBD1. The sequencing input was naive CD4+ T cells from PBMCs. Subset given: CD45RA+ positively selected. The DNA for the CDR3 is TGCGCCAGCGCCGACAGGGTTGGTGAAAAACTGTTTTTT. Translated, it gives CASADRVGEKLFF.